Listed below are T cell receptor beta chains from one sample, sequenced in a study of shared T cell receptors in the human thymus. Sequencing was performed with immunoSEQ multiplex PCR; in TCRdb, only in-frame clones are kept and a portion is missing. The sample includes approximately 730,000 clones, around 85% of them seen just once. The data were also submitted as part of a second study, on human thymus T cells.

The sequencing sample was made of thymocytes. The receptors come from a girl under three years old with a congenital heart defect. Each CDR3 is given with its conserved first and last residue. Fields, in order: clone size, J gene, V gene, D gene, CDR3 protein, CDR3 DNA. A D gene is named only where the DNA matches it firmly. A clone size is listed for some rows: how often the clone was seen (once, few, many), or a class if it is expanded.

once	TRBJ2-2	TRBV4-3	NA	CASSDQGVVGELFF	TGCGCCAGCAGCGACCAAGGGGTTGTCGGGGAGCTGTTTTTT
NA	TRBJ1-2	TRBV27	TRBD1	CASRSDGQGENYGYTF	TGTGCCAGCAGAAGCGACGGACAGGGAGAAAACTATGGCTACACCTTC
NA	TRBJ1-5	TRBV2	NA	CASSGIVRDSNQPQHF	TGTGCCAGCAGTGGGATAGTGAGGGATAGCAATCAGCCCCAGCATTTT
NA	TRBJ2-5	TRBV7-9	TRBD1	CASSTTGQGAGETQYF	TGTGCCAGCAGCACTACAGGACAGGGGGCCGGAGAGACCCAGTACTTC
once	TRBJ2-2	TRBV5-6	TRBD1	CASSLGNRGTGGTGELFF	TGTGCCAGCAGCTTGGGAAATCGGGGGACAGGGGGAACCGGGGAGCTGTTTTTT
NA	TRBJ2-1	TRBV9	NA	CASSVGGGPGRRQFF	TGTGCCAGCAGCGTGGGGGGAGGTCCCGGGCGACGGCAGTTCTTC
NA	TRBJ1-1	TRBV9	NA	CASSPSGWRRAFF	TGTGCCAGCAGCCCCTCCGGCTGGAGGAGAGCTTTCTTT
NA	TRBJ2-2	TRBV5-1	NA	CASSSLPHNTGELFF	TGCGCCAGCAGCTCCCTCCCACATAACACCGGGGAGCTGTTTTTT
NA	TRBJ2-1	TRBV5-6	NA	CASSAIVLRYNEQFF	TGTGCCAGCAGCGCAATAGTCCTCAGGTACAATGAGCAGTTCTTC
NA	TRBJ2-1	TRBV6-4	NA	CASIDRGGNEQFF	TGTGCCAGCATCGACAGGGGAGGGAATGAGCAGTTCTTC
NA	TRBJ2-5	TRBV7-8	TRBD2	CASSHAQTSGAQETQYF	TGTGCCAGCAGCCATGCCCAGACTAGCGGGGCTCAAGAGACCCAGTACTTC
NA	TRBJ1-6	TRBV19	NA	CASSPPGLPNSPLHF	TGTGCCAGTAGCCCCCCCGGGTTACCAAATTCACCCCTCCACTTT
NA	TRBJ2-3	TRBV4-1	NA	CASSQAGGPSTDTQYF	TGCGCCAGCAGCCAAGCCGGGGGACCGAGCACAGATACGCAGTATTTT
NA	TRBJ1-2	TRBV5-1	NA	CASSDTTGSNGYTF	TGCGCCAGCAGCGACACGACAGGTAGTAACGGCTACACCTTC
NA	TRBJ1-1	TRBV19	TRBD1	CASSPPTGGGTEAFF	TGTGCCAGTAGTCCGCCGACAGGGGGCGGGACTGAAGCTTTCTTT
NA	TRBJ1-5	TRBV2	TRBD1	CASSRTGFNQPQHF	TGTGCCAGCAGTCGGACAGGGTTCAATCAGCCCCAGCATTTT
few	TRBJ1-6	TRBV18	NA	CASSPYGNNSPLHF	TGTGCCAGCTCACCTTACGGGAATAATTCACCCCTCCACTTT
NA	TRBJ1-3	TRBV4-3	TRBD1	CASSQGRGTGNSGNTIYF	TGCGCCAGCAGCCAAGGTCGGGGGACAGGGAACTCTGGAAACACCATATATTTT
NA	TRBJ1-1	TRBV27	TRBD1	CASAKYRGEAFF	TGTGCCAGCGCAAAATACAGGGGAGAAGCTTTCTTT
NA	TRBJ2-5	TRBV6-1	TRBD2	CASSVTSAYQETQYF	TGTGCCAGCAGCGTGACTAGCGCCTACCAAGAGACCCAGTACTTC
NA	TRBJ2-7	TRBV5-4	NA	CASSLARRGALSYEQYF	TGTGCCAGCAGCTTGGCCCGACGGGGGGCGCTCTCCTACGAGCAGTACTTC
NA	TRBJ2-1	TRBV28	NA	CASSSDSPDFNEQFF	TGTGCCAGCAGTTCGGACAGCCCTGACTTCAATGAGCAGTTCTTC
NA	TRBJ2-7	TRBV29-1	TRBD1	CSVEGQGREQYF	TGCAGCGTTGAGGGACAGGGTCGCGAGCAGTACTTC
NA	TRBJ2-5	TRBV11-2	NA	CASRTVEPGHHQETQYF	TGTGCCAGCAGAACAGTGGAACCGGGACACCACCAAGAGACCCAGTACTTC
NA	TRBJ2-7	TRBV5-1	NA	CASSSGEGEQYF	TGCGCCAGCAGTTCAGGGGAGGGCGAGCAGTACTTC
NA	TRBJ2-1	TRBV10-3	TRBD1	CAISDGDRGGEQFF	TGTGCCATCAGTGACGGGGACAGGGGTGGTGAGCAGTTCTTC
NA	TRBJ2-7	TRBV4-3	TRBD2	CASSQDSGGGIYEQYF	TGCGCCAGCAGCCAAGACTCTGGCGGGGGAATATACGAGCAGTACTTC
NA	TRBJ2-6	TRBV28	NA	CASSYSQGSGANVLTF	TGTGCCAGCAGTTACTCACAGGGTTCTGGGGCCAACGTCCTGACTTTC
NA	TRBJ2-7	TRBV5-6	NA	CASSLTSPGPYEQYF	TGTGCCAGCAGCCTCACTAGTCCGGGCCCTTACGAGCAGTACTTC
NA	TRBJ2-7	TRBV6-1	NA	CASSEALVSGGPPYEQYF	TGTGCCAGCAGTGAAGCGCTCGTCAGCGGTGGCCCCCCCTACGAGCAGTACTTC